This entry is about one TCR beta chain. The junction departs from germline at one end; a sequencing error may be responsible. As for treatment: around 19 received Ad26.COV2.S at low or high dose, single or two shots; five or six received placebo; per-sample allocation not given. Specimens were obtained on day 63 following the first vaccine or placebo injection. TCRdb's table, derived via immunoSEQ multiplex PCR, lists solely in-frame clones and lacks some. The data show approximately 300,000 clones, around four fifths seen once. This specimen belongs to a study of Ad26.COV2.S vaccination and SARS-CoV-2 variants. Background on the study: Administration of Ad26.COV2.S was intramuscular, either once or twice 56 days apart.

Specimen: peripheral blood, collected in a trial of Ad26.COV2.S vaccine versus placebo. The clonotype comes from a person aged 18 to 59 who received the Ad26.COV2.S COVID-19 vaccine or a placebo.

CDR3 region: CASSLGAQDEKLFF. For the CDR3, the DNA is TGCGCCAGCAGTTTGGGGGCACAGGATGAAAAACTGTTTTTT. The rearrangement uses TRBV5-1 and TRBJ1-4, with D maybe TRBD1 (6 bases). The germline V gene encodes CDR1 SGHRS and CDR2 YFSETQ. The CDR3 is 14 amino acids.